This T cell receptor beta chain comes out of a study of T-cell memory formation after mild COVID-19. MiXCR was run by TCRdb on the 5' RACE reads, yielding one entry per CDR3 protein. The data hold 350,000 to 500,000 distinct CDR3 sequences, with around 17% observed a single time. The length of the CDR3 is 15 residues. Trimming took 6 bases from V and 2 from J; bases not matched to a gene: 8. The source of this sequence is a man aged 18 to 30 who had mild COVID-19 (a few samples of this study predate the infection). Cell type and time point are not known. V usage is TRBV12-3 or TRBV12-4 and J usage is TRBJ2-3, with 7 bases fitting TRBD2. Material for sequencing was PBMCs or a T cell subset sorted from them (not recorded which). CDR3 bases: TGTGCCAGCAGCCTTAGCGGGCCGCCCACAGATACGCAGTATTTT. Protein sequence: CASSLSGPPTDTQYF.